The 15 T cell receptor beta chains below all came from one sample that was sequenced in a study of beta chain features in type 1 diabetes. Reverse transcription of all isolated RNA meant that expressed TCRB transcripts were sequenced. Clones were read by immunoSEQ multiplex PCR, and TCRdb kept only the in-frame ones, dropping some. This sample has 150,000 to 180,000 clones, with roughly 11% found just once. The sequencing input was central memory CD4+ T cells from blood. These receptors were obtained from a man between 18 and 29 years old in good health.

In regard to this clone: Just one base apart from a much larger clone, this may be a read error. Other DNA sequences in the same sample also yield this CDR3. This chain uses TRBV7-9 with TRBJ1-2; D is possibly TRBD1 (5 bases). CDR1 is SEHNR, CDR2 FQNEAQ, per germline (reference sequence). The germline V and J ends were trimmed by 2 bases and 2 bases, with 15 bases remaining between them. CDR3 length: 16 amino acids. The CDR3 DNA follows: TGTGCCAGCAGCTTATGGGGGTCCCCTGGCAACTATGGCTACACCTTC. The encoded protein is CASSLWGSPGNYGYTF.

This clone was counted only a few times. V usage is TRBV9 and J usage is TRBJ1-2, with a tentative D call TRBD1 (6 bases). Trimming removed 1 base from V and 4 bases from J, with 14 bases in between. Germline V gene lookup returns CDR1 SGDLS and CDR2 YYNGEE. CDR3 size: 15 residues. The CDR3: CASSVTQQGSYGYTF. DNA for the CDR3: TGTGCCAGCAGCGTAACACAACAGGGTAGCTATGGCTACACCTTC.

The chain uses TRBV7-2 and TRBJ1-2; tentatively, D is TRBD1 (6 bases). V was trimmed by 7 bases and J by 2 bases, leaving 11 bases between them. There are 13 residues in the CDR3. Germline V gene lookup returns CDR1 SGHTA and CDR2 FQGNSA. CDR3 nucleotides: TGTGCCAGCAACGGGGGGCACAACTATGGCTACACCTTC. Translating gives CASNGGHNYGYTF.

This clone was recorded a few times. This chain joins TRBV9 and TRBJ2-4; possible D gene TRBD2, 6 bases. Trimming pared 1 base from V and 8 bases from J, leaving 16 bases between. The CDR3 runs to 15 residues. Germline V gene data show CDR1 as SGDLS and CDR2 as YYNGEE. The CDR3 sequence: CASSVRDSLWDIQYF. The CDR3 nucleotides are TGTGCCAGCAGCGTAAGGGACTCTCTTTGGGACATTCAGTACTTC. The full variable domain, in which reference TRBV9 and TRBJ2-4 provide the parts outside the CDR3, is DSGVTQTPKHLITATGQRVTLRCSPRSGDLSVYWYQQSLDQGLQFLIQYYNGEERAKGNILERFSAQQFPDLHSELNLSSLELGDSALYFCASSVRDSLWDIQYFGAGTRLSVL.

This clone was counted only a few times. This chain connects TRBV10-3 to TRBJ2-7; 8 positions agree with TRBD2. The CDR3 has 12 amino acids. V shed 10 bases and J 3 bases; nucleotides not matched to a gene: 5. Germline assignment: CDR1 ENHRY and CDR2 SYGVKD. CDR3 DNA: TGTGCCACTCAGAGCGGGAGCTACGAGCAGTACTTC. Protein: CATQSGSYEQYF.

The genes are TRBV7-2 and TRBJ2-1; TRBD2 aligns across 12 bases. The germline V gene encodes CDR1 SGHTA and CDR2 FQGNSA. The V segment lost 2 bases and the J segment 8 bases; nucleotides outside the gene matches: 10. This CDR3 is built from 17 residues. The CDR3 loop reads CASSLIRPSGRAHEQFF. The CDR3, as DNA: TGTGCCAGCAGCTTAATAAGGCCTAGCGGGAGGGCCCATGAGCAGTTCTTC. Based on the CDR3 plus reference TRBV7-2 and TRBJ2-1, the full variable domain is GAGVSQSPSNKVTEKGKDVELRCDPISGHTALYWYRQSLGQGLEFLIYFQGNSAPDKSGLPSDRFSAERTGGSVSTLTIQRTQQEDSAVYLCASSLIRPSGRAHEQFFGPGTRLTVL.

This clone was seen a few times. This chain joins TRBV18 and TRBJ1-4, with D unclear. V dropped 6 bases and J dropped 4 bases, with 9 bases sitting between them. The CDR3 runs 13 residues. The germline CDR1 and CDR2 sequences are KGHSH and LQKENI. CDR3 residues: CASSRSNNEKLFF. CDR3 nucleotide sequence: TGTGCCAGCTCCAGGTCCAATAATGAAAAACTGTTTTTT.

This chain uses TRBV29-1 with TRBJ1-2; D not certain. Germline CDR1 reads SQVTM; CDR2 reads ANQGSEA. CDR3 length: 13 residues. The V end lost 4 bases, the J end lost 0 bases, and 9 bases lay between the germline ends. CDR3 in amino acids: CSVVAVTNYGYTF. DNA for the CDR3: TGCAGCGTTGTTGCCGTAACTAACTATGGCTACACCTTC.

For this clone: Other DNA sequences in this specimen translate into the identical CDR3. This chain links TRBV7-2 with TRBJ2-3, with 8 bases aligning to TRBD2. V gave up 0 bases and J gave up 1 base; unmatched junction bases: 0. The V gene's germline CDR1 is SGHTA and CDR2 FQGNSA. The CDR3 extends over 15 amino acids. CDR3: CASSLASGGTDTQYF. The CDR3 DNA follows: TGTGCCAGCAGCTTAGCTAGCGGGGGCACAGATACGCAGTATTTT.

This clone turned up a few times. The chain uses TRBV10-3 and TRBJ2-2; 7 bases are shared with TRBD2. After removal of 4 bases from V and 7 bases from J, the junction contained 15 bases not matched to a gene. Germline CDR1 ENHRY, CDR2 SYGVKD. This CDR3 region has 17 residues. CDR3 in DNA: TGTGCCATCAGTGTGGCTCCTGCCGGAGGGGAGGGCGGGGAGCTGTTTTTT. Translating gives CAISVAPAGGEGGELFF.

This chain joins TRBV30 and TRBJ1-2, with D uncertain. Germline V gene lookup returns CDR1 GTSNPN and CDR2 SVGIG (reference sequence). V was clipped by 4 bases and J by 8 bases, with 11 bases between them. The CDR3 sequence is 11 residues long. The CDR3 sequence is CAWNVKGGYTF. In DNA form, the CDR3 reads TGTGCCTGGAATGTCAAGGGAGGCTACACCTTC.

V gene TRBV13 combines with J gene TRBJ2-5, with D perhaps TRBD1 (5 bases). The ends were cut back, 5 bases at V and 1 base at J, with 11 bases in the middle. In germline, CDR1 is PRHDT, CDR2 FYEKMQ (reference sequence). CDR3 length: 14 amino acids. The DNA of the CDR3 is TGTGCCAGCAGCCTAACGCAGGGCCAAGAGACCCAGTACTTC. Translating it yields CASSLTQGQETQYF.

The chain recombines TRBV7-8 with TRBJ2-7; unclear D gene. V lost 5 bases and J 1 base, leaving 15 bases between the germline ends. Per germline, CDR1 SGHVS and CDR2 FQNEAQ. This CDR3 region has 15 residues. This chain's CDR3 is CASSRRGDGSYEQYF. CDR3 sequence (DNA): TGTGCCAGCAGCCGAAGAGGAGACGGATCCTACGAGCAGTACTTC. The whole variable domain, filled in from reference TRBV7-8 and TRBJ2-7, reads GAGVSQSPRYKVAKRGQDVALRCDPISGHVSLFWYQQALGQGPEFLTYFQNEAQLDKSGLPSDRFFAERPEGSVSTLKIQRTQQEDSAVYLCASSRRGDGSYEQYFGPGTRLTVT.

This chain links TRBV7-9 with TRBJ2-7; 9 nucleotides agree with TRBD1. The CDR3 spans 14 residues. The trim removed 5 bases at V and 4 bases at J, leaving 6 bases unmatched. CDR1 SEHNR and CDR2 FQNEAQ come from the germline V gene (reference sequence). This CDR3 is CASSLGQGKYEQYF. The CDR3 DNA reads TGTGCCAGCAGCCTAGGACAGGGGAAGTACGAGCAGTACTTC.

This clone was counted only a few times. The V and J genes are TRBV5-1 and TRBJ2-5; D call uncertain. Germline assignment: CDR1 SGHRS and CDR2 YFSETQ. This CDR3 region has 12 residues. Trimming shortened V by 5 bases and J by 5 bases, and 10 bases separated the two germline ends. The CDR3 coding sequence is TGCGCCAGCAGTCTGGGAATGGAGACCCAGTACTTC. This sequence encodes CASSLGMETQYF.